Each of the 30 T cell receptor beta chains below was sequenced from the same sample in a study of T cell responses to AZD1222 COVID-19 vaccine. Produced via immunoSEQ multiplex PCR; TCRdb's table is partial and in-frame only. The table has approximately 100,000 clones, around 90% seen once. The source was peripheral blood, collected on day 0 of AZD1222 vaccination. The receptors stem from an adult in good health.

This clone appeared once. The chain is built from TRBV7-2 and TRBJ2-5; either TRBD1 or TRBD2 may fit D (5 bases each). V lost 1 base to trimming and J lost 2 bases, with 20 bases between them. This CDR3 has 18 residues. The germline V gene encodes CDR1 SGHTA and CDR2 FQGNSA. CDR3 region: CASSLEYVWVGAQETQYF. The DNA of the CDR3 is TGTGCCAGCAGCTTAGAATACGTCTGGGTCGGGGCGCAAGAGACCCAGTACTTC.

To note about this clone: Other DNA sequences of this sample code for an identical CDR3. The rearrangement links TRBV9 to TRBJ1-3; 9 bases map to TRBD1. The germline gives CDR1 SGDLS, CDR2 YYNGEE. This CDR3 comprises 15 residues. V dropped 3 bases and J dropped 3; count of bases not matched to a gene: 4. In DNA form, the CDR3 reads TGTGCCAGCAGCGCGGGACAGGGTGATGGAAACACCATATATTTT. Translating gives CASSAGQGDGNTIYF.

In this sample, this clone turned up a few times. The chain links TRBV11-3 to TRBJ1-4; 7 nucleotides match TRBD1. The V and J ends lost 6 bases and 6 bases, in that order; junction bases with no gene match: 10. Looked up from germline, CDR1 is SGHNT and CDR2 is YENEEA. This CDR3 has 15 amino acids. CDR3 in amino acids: CASRTPGQKHEKLFF. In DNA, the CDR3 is TGTGCCAGCAGGACTCCGGGACAGAAGCATGAAAAACTGTTTTTT.

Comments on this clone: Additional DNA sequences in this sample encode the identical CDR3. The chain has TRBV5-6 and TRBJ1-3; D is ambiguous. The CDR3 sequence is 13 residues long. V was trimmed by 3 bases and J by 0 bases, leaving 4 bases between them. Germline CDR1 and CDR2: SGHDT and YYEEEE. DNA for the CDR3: TGTGCCAGCAGCTCCATCTCTGGAAACACCATATATTTT. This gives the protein CASSSISGNTIYF.

CDR3 amino acids: CASRYRGENEKLFF. The CDR3 DNA is TGTGCCAGCAGGTACAGGGGGGAGAATGAAAAACTGTTTTTT. The J gene is TRBJ1-4, the V gene TRBV27; the match to TRBD1 covers 8 bases. Germline V gene data show CDR1 as MNHEY and CDR2 as SMNVEV (reference sequence). V gave up 6 bases and J gave up 5 bases; unmatched junction bases: 5. This CDR3 spans 14 amino acids.

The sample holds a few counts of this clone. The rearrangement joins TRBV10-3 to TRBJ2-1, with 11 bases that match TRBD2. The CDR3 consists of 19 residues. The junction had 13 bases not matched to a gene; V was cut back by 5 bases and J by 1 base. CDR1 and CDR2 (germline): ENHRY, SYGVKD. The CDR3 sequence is CAISYHSGRAASSYNEQFF. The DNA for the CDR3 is TGTGCCATCAGTTACCATAGCGGGAGGGCGGCAAGTTCCTACAATGAGCAGTTCTTC.

The CDR3 protein is CASSQDQEPYNEQFF. CDR3 in DNA: TGCGCCAGCAGCCAAGATCAAGAACCTTACAATGAGCAGTTCTTC. The chain joins TRBV4-1 to TRBJ2-1; no clear D. CDR3 length: 15 residues. Germline loops: CDR1 MGHRA, CDR2 YSYEKL. The germline V and J ends were trimmed by 0 bases and 4 bases, with 10 bases remaining between them.

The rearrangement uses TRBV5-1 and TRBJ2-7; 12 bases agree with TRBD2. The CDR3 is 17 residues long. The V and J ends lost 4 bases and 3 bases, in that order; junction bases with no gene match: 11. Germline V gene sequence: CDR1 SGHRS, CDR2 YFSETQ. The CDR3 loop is CASSRSLAGGPVYEQYF. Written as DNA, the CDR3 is TGCGCCAGCAGCAGGAGTCTAGCGGGGGGGCCGGTCTACGAGCAGTACTTC.

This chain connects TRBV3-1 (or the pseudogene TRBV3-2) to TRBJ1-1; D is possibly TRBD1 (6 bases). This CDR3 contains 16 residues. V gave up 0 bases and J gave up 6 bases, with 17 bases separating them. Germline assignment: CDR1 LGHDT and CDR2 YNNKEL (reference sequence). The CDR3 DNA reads TGTGCCAGCAGCCAAGAAAACGACAGGTACGAGGCTGAAGCTTTCTTT. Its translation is CASSQENDRYEAEAFF.

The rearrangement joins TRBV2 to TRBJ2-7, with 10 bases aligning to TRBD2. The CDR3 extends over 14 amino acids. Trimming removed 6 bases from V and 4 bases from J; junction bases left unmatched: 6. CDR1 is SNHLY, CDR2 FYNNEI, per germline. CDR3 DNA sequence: TGTGCCAGCAGGGCTAGCGGGAGACGATACGAGCAGTACTTC. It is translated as CASRASGRRYEQYF.

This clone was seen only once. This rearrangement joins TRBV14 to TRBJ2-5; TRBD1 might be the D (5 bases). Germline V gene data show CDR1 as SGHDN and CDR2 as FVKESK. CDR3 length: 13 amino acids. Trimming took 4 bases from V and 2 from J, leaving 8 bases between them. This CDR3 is CASSLQVQETQYF. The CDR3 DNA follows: TGTGCCAGCAGCCTACAGGTACAAGAGACCCAGTACTTC.

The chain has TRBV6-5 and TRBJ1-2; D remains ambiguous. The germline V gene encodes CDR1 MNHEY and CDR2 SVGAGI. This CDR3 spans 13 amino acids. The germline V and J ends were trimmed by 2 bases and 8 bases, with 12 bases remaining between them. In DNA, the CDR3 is TGTGCCAGCAGTTACGGGGTTAACGGAGGCTACACCTTC. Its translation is CASSYGVNGGYTF.

DNA of the CDR3: TGTGCCAGCAGCTTTCGTTCGGGTGATGGCTACACCTTC. Its protein product is CASSFRSGDGYTF. The chain joins TRBV7-9 to TRBJ1-2; D gene uncertain. CDR3 length: 13 amino acids. Trimming left V 3 bases short and J 6 bases short, with 11 bases between. The germline CDR1 and CDR2 sequences are SEHNR and FQNEAQ (reference sequence).

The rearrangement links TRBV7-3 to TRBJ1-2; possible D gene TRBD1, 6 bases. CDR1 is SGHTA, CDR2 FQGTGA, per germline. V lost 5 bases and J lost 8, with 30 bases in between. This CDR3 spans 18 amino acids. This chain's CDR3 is CASSPGEGSGRGHKGYTF. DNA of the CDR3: TGTGCCAGCAGCCCCGGAGAGGGGTCCGGGAGGGGACATAAAGGCTACACCTTC.

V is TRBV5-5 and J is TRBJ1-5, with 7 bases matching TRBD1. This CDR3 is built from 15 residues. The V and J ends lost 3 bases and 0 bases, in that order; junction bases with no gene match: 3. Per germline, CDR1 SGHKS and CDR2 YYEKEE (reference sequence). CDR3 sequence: CASSYRGHSNQPQHF. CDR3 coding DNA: TGTGCCAGCAGCTACAGGGGCCATAGCAATCAGCCCCAGCATTTT.

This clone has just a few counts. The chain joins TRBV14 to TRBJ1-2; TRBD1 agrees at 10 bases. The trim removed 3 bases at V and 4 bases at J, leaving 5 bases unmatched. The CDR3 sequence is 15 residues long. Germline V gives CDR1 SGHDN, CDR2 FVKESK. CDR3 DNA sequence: TGTGCCAGCAGCCAGGACAGGGGGGCCAGCTATGGCTACACCTTC. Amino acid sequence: CASSQDRGASYGYTF.

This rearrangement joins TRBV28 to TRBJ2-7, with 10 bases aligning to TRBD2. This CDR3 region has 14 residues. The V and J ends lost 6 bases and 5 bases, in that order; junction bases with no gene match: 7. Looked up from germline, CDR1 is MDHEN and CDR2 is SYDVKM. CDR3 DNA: TGTGCCAGCAGCCCTAGCGGGAGATCCCACGAGCAGTACTTC. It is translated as CASSPSGRSHEQYF.

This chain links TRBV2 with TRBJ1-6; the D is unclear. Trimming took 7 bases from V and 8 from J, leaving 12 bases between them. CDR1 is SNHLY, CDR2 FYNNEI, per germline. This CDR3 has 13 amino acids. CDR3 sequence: CASTFITDSPLHF. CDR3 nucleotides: TGTGCCAGCACTTTTATAACGGATTCACCCCTCCACTTT.

The CDR3 spells CASGLAGGVPNNEQFF. CDR3 DNA: TGTGCCAGTGGACTAGCGGGAGGTGTCCCTAACAATGAGCAGTTCTTC. V and J are TRBV19 and TRBJ2-1; 14 bases are a match to TRBD2. This CDR3 region has 16 residues. V lost 8 bases, J lost 5 bases, and 8 bases stayed unmatched. Germline CDR1 reads LNHDA; CDR2 reads SQIVND (reference sequence).

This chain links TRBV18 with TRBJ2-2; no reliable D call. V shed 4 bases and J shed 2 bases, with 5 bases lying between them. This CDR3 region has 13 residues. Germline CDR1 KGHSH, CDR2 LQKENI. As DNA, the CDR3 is TGTGCCAGCTCACTAGGTAACACCGGGGAGCTGTTTTTT. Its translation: CASSLGNTGELFF.

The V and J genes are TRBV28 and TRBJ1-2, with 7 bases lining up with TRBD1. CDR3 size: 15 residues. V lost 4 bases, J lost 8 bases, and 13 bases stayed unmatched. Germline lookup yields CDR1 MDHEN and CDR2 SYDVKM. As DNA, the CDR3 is TGTGCCAGCAGTTCCCCGGACAGGCTGCTGAGGGGCTACACCTTC. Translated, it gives CASSSPDRLLRGYTF.

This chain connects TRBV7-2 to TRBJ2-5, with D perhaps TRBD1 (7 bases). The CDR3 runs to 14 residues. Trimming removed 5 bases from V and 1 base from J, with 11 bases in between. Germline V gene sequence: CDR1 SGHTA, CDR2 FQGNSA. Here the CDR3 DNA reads TGTGCCAGCAGCCGTCAGGGGGGCCAAGAGACCCAGTACTTC. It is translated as CASSRQGGQETQYF.

Written as DNA, the CDR3 is TGTGCCAGCGGAGGGTTAACGGGGCCCCAGCATTTT. Protein product: CASGGLTGPQHF. This chain joins TRBV5-6 and TRBJ1-5; D uncertain. CDR3 size: 12 residues. With 7 bases removed from V and 9 bases from J, the gap between germline ends came to 14 bases. CDR1 and CDR2 from the germline V gene are SGHDT and YYEEEE.

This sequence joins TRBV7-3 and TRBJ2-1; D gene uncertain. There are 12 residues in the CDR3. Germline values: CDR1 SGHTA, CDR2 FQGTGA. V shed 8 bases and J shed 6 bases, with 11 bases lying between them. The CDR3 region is CASGAAPNEQFF. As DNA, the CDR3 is TGTGCCAGCGGCGCCGCCCCCAATGAGCAGTTCTTC.

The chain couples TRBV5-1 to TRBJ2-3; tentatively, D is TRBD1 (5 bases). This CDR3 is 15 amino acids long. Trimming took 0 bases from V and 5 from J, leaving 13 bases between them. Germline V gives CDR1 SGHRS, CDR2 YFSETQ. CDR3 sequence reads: CASSLDNPRVDTQYF. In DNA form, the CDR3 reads TGCGCCAGCAGCTTGGACAACCCCAGGGTAGATACGCAGTATTTT.

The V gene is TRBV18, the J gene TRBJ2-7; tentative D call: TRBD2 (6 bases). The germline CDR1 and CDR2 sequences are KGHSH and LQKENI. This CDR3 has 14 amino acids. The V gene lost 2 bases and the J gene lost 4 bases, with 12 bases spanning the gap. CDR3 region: CASSPETGTYEQYF. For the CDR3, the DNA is TGTGCCAGCTCACCAGAGACTGGGACTTACGAGCAGTACTTC.

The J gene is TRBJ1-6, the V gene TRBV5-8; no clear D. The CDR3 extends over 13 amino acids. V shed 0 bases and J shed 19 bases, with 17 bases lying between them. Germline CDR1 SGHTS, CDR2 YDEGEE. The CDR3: CASSLGLTQPPHF. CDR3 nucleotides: TGTGCCAGCAGCTTGGGGTTGACCCAGCCTCCTCACTTT.

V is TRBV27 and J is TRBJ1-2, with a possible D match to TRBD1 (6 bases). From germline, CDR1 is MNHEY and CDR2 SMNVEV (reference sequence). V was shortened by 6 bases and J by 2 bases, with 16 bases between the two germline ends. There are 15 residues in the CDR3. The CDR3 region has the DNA TGTGCCAGCAGGGCCGTAACCAGGGGCAACTATGGCTACACCTTC. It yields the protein CASRAVTRGNYGYTF.

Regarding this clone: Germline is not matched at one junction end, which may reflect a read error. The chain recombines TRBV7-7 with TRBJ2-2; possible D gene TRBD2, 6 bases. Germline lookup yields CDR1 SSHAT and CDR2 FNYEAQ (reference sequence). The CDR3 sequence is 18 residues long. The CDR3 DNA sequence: TGTGCTAGCAGCTTAGGAGTCGGGGGTTCTCTGAACACCGGGGAGCTGTTTTTT. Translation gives CASSLGVGGSLNTGELFF. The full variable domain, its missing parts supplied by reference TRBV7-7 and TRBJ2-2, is GAGVSQSPRYKVTKRGQDVTLRCDPISSHATLYWYQQALGQGPEFLTYFNYEAQPDKSGLPSDRFSAERPEGSISTLTIQRTEQRDSAMYRCASSLGVGGSLNTGELFFGEGSRLTVL.

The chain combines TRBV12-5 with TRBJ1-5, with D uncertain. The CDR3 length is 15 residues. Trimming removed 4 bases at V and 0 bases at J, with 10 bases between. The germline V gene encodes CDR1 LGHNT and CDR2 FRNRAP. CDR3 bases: TGTGCTAGTGGTTCGCGCCTCAATAGCAATCAGCCCCAGCATTTT. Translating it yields CASGSRLNSNQPQHF.